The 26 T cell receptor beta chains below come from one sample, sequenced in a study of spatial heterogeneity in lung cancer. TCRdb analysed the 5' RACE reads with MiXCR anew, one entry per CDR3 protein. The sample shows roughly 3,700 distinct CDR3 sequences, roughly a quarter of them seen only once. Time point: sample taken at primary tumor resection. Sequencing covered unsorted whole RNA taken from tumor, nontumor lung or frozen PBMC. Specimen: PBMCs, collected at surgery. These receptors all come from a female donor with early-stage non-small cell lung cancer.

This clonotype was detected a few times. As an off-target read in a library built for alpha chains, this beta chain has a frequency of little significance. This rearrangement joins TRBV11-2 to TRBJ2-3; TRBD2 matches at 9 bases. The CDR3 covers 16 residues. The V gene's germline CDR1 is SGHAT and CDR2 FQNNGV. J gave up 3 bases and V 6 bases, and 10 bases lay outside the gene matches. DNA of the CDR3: TGTGCCAGCAGTTTACCCAGCGGGAGGTCGACAGATACGCAGTATTTT. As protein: CASSLPSGRSTDTQYF.

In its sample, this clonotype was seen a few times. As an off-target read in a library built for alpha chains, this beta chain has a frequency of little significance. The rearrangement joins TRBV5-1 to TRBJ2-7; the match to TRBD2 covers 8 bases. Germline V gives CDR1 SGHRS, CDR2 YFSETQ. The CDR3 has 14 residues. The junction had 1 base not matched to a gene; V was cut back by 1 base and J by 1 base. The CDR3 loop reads CASSLSGGSYEQYF. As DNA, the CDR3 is TGCGCCAGCAGCTTGTCGGGAGGGTCCTACGAGCAGTACTTC.

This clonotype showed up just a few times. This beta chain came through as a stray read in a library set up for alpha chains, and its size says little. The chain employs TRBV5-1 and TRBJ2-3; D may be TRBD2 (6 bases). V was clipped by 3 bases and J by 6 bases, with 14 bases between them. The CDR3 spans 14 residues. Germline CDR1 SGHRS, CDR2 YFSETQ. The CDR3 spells CASSSGDSQDTQYF. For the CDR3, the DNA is TGCGCCAGCAGCTCGGGGGACTCGCAGGATACGCAGTATTTT.

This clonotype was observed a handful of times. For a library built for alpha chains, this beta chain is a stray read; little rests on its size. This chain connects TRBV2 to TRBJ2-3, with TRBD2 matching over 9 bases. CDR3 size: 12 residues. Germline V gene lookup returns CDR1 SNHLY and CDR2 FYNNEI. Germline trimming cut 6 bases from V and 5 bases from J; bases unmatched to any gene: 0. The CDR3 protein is CASRLAGDTQYF. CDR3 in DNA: TGTGCCAGCAGACTAGCGGGAGATACGCAGTATTTT.

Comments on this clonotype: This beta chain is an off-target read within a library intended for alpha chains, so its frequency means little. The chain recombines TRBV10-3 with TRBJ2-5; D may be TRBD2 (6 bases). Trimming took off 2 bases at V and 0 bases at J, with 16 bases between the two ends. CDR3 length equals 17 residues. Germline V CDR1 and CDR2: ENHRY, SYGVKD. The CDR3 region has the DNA TGTGCCATCAGTGAGGCGGTGGCGGGAATCAACCAAGAGACCCAGTACTTC. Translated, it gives CAISEAVAGINQETQYF.

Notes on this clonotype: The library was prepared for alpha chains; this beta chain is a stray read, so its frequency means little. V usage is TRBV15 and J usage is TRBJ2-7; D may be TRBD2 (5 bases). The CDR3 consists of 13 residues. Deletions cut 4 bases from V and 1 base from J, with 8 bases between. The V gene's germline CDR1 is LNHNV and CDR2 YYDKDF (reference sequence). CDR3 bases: TGTGCCACCAGCACCGGGAAGTCCTACGAGCAGTACTTC. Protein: CATSTGKSYEQYF.

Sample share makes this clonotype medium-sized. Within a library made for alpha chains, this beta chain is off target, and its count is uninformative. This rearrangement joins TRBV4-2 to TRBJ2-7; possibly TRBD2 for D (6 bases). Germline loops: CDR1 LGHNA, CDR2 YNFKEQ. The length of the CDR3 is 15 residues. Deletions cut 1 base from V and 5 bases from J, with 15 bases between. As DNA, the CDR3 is TGTGCCAGCAGCCAAGGGCGAGGTGCGGGGAACGAGCAGTACTTC. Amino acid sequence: CASSQGRGAGNEQYF.

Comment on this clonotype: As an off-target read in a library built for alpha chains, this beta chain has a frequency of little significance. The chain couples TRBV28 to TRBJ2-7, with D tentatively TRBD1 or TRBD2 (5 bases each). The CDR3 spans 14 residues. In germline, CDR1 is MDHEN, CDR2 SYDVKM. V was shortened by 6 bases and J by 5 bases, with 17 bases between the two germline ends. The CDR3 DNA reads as TGTGCCAGCAGGGGTCGGGGCAGGACCCACGAGCAGTACTTC. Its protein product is CASRGRGRTHEQYF.

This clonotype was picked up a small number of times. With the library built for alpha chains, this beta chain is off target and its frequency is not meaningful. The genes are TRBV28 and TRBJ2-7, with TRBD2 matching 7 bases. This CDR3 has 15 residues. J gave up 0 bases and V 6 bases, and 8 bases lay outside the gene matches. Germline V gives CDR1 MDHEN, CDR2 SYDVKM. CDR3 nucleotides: TGTGCCAGCAGCTCACCGGGAGGAAGCTCCTACGAGCAGTACTTC. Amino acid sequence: CASSSPGGSSYEQYF.

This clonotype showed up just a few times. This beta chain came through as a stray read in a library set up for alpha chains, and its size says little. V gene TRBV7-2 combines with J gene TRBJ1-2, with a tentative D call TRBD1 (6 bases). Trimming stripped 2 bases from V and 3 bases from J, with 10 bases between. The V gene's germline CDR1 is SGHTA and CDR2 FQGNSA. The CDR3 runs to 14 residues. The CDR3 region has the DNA TGTGCCAGCAGCTTACAGGGGTCCGACTATGGCTACACCTTC. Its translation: CASSLQGSDYGYTF.

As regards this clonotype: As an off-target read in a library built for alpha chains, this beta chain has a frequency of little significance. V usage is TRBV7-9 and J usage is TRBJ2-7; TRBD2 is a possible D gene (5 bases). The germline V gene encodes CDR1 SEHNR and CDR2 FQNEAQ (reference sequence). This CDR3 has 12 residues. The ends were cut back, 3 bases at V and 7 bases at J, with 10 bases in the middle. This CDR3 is CASSFLTGEQYF. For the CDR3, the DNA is TGTGCCAGCAGCTTCTTAACGGGGGAGCAGTACTTC.

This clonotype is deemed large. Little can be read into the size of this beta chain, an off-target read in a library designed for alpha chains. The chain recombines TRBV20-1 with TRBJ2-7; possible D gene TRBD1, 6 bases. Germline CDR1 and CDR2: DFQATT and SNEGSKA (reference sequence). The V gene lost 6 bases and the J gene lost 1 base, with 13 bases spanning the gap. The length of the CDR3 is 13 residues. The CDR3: CSASGQPSYEQYF. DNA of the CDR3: TGCAGTGCGAGCGGACAGCCGTCCTACGAGCAGTACTTC.

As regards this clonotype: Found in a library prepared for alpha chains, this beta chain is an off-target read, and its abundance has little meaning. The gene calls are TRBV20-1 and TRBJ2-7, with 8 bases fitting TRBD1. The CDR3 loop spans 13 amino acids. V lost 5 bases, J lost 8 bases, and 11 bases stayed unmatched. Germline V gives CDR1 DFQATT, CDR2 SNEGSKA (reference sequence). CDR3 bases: TGCAGTGCTGCCGGGACAGGCTCGTTGAAGCAGTACTTC. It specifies CSAAGTGSLKQYF.

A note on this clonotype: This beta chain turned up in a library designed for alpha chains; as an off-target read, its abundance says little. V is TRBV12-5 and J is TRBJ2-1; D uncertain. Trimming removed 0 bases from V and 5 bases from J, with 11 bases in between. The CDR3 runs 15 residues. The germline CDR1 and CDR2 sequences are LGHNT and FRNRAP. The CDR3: CASGLVKYGHNEQFF. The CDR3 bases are TGTGCTAGTGGTTTGGTCAAGTACGGGCACAATGAGCAGTTCTTC.

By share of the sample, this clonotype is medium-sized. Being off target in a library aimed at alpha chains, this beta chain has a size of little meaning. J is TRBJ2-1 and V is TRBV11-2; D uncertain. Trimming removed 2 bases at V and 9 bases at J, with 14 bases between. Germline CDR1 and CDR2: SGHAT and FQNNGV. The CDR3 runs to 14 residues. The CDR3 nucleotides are TGTGCCAGCAGCTTATACTTAGCCCTACCTGAGCAGTTCTTC. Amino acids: CASSLYLALPEQFF. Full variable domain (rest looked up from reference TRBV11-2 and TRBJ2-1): EAGVAQSPRYKIIEKRQSVAFWCNPISGHATLYWYQQILGQGPKLLIQFQNNGVVDDSQLPKDRFSAERLKGVDSTLKIQPAKLEDSAVYLCASSLYLALPEQFFGPGTRLTVL.

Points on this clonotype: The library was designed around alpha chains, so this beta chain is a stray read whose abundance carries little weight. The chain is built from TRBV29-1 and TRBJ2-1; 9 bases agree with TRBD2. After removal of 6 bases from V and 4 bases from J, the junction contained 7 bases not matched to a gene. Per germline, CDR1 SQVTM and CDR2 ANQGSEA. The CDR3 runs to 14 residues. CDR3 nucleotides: TGCAGCGTAACCGGGACTAGCAGATACAATGAGCAGTTCTTC. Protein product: CSVTGTSRYNEQFF.

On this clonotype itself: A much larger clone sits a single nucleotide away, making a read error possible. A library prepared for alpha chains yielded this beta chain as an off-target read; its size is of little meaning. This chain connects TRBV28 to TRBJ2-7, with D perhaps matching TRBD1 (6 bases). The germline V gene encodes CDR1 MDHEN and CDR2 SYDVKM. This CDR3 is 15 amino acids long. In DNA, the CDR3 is TGTGCCGGCAGACCCAGGGGTCCCAGCTCCTACGAGCAGTACTTC. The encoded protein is CAGRPRGPSSYEQYF.

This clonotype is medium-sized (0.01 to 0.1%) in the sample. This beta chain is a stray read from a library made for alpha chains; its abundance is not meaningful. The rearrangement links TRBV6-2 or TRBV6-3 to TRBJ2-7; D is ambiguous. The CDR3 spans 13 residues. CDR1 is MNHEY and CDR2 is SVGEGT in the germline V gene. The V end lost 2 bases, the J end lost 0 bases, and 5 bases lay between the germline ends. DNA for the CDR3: TGTGCCAGCAGTTACGGAAACTCCTACGAGCAGTACTTC. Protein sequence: CASSYGNSYEQYF.

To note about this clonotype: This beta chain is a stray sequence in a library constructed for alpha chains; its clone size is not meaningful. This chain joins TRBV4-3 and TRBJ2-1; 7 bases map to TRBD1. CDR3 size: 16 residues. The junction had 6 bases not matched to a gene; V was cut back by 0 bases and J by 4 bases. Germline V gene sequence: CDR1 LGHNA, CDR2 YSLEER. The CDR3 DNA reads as TGCGCCAGCAGCCAAGATCGGTACAGGGGATACAATGAGCAGTTCTTC. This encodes CASSQDRYRGYNEQFF.

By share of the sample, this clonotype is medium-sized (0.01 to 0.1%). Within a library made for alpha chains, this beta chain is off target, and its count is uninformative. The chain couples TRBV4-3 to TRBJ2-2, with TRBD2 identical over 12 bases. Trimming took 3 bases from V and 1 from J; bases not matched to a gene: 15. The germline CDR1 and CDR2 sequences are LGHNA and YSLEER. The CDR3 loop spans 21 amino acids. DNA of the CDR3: TGCGCCAGCAGCCACCCCTTCCTTGAGACTAGCGGGAGAGAGAACACCGGGGAGCTGTTTTTT. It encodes CASSHPFLETSGRENTGELFF.

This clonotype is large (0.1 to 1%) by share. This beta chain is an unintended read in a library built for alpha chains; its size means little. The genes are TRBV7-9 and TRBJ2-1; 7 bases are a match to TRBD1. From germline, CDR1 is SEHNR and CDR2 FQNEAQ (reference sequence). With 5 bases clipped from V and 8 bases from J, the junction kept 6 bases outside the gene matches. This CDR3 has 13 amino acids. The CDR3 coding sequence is TGTGCCAGCAGCCCCCAGACAGGGCATGAGCAGTTCTTC. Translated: CASSPQTGHEQFF. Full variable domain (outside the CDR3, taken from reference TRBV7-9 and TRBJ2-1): DTGVSQNPRHKITKRGQNVTFRCDPISEHNRLYWYRQTLGQGPEFLTYFQNEAQLEKSRLLSDRFSAERPKGSFSTLEIQRTEQGDSAMYLCASSPQTGHEQFFGPGTRLTVL.

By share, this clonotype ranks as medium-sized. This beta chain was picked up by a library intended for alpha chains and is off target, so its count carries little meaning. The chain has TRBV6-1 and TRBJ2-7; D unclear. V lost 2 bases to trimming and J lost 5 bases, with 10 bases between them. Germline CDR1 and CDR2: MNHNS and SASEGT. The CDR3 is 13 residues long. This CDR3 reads CASSERPHNEQYF. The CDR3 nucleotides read TGTGCCAGCAGTGAACGTCCCCACAACGAGCAGTACTTC.

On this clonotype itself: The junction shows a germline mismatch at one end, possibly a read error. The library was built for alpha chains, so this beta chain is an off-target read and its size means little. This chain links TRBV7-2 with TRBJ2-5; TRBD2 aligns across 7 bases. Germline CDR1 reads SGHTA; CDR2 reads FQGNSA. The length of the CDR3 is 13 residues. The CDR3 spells CVSSLGTKETQYF. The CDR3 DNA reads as TGTGTCAGCAGCCTTGGGACTAAGGAGACCCAGTACTTC.

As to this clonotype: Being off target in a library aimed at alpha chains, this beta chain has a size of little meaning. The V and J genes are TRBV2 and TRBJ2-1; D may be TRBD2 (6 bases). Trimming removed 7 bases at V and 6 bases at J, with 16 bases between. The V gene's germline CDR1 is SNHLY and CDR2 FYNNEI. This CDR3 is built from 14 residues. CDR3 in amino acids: CASKERAGFNEQFF. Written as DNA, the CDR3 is TGTGCCAGCAAGGAAAGGGCGGGGTTCAATGAGCAGTTCTTC.

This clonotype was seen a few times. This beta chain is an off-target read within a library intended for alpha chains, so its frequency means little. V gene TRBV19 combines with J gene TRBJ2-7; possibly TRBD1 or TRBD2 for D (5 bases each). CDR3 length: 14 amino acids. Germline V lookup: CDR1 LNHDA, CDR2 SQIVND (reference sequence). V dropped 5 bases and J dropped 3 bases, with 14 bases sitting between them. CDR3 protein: CASSPRDGGYEQYF. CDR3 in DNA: TGTGCCAGTAGTCCCCGGGACGGAGGCTACGAGCAGTACTTC.

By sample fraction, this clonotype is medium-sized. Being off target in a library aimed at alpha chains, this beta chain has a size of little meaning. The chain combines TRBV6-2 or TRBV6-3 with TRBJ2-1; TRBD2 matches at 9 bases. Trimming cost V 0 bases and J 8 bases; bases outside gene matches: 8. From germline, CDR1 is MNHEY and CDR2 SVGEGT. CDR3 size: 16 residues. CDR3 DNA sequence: TGTGCCAGCAGTTACTCCGGACTAGCGATAGTCGATGAGCAGTTCTTC. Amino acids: CASSYSGLAIVDEQFF.